What follows are 15 T cell receptor beta chains derived from one specimen sequenced in a study of radiotherapy plus CTLA-4 blockade in lung cancer. This table comes from immunoSEQ multiplex PCR, and its TCRdb copy is limited to in-frame clones, with some not included. The sample has more than 100,000 clones, 90% seen once. This sample comprised peripheral blood, obtained from a patient treated with radiotherapy plus ipilimumab. The receptors come from a human donor with non-small cell lung cancer that progressed on radiotherapy plus ipilimumab.

The sample holds a few counts of this clone. The gene calls are TRBV6-6 and TRBJ1-2, with a weak D call TRBD1 (5 bases). The germline CDR1 and CDR2 sequences are MNHNY and SVGAGI (reference sequence). This CDR3 has 14 residues. The germline V and J ends were trimmed by 6 bases and 3 bases, with 14 bases remaining between them. The chain's CDR3 is CASSLWGSDYGYTF. CDR3 sequence (DNA): TGTGCCAGCAGCTTGTGGGGGTCGGACTATGGCTACACCTTC.

This sequence joins TRBV5-1 and TRBJ2-1, with 7 bases identical to TRBD1. The CDR3 length is 14 residues. Germline V gene sequence: CDR1 SGHRS, CDR2 YFSETQ. V gave up 4 bases and J gave up 12 bases; unmatched junction bases: 13. CDR3 in DNA: TGCGCCAGCAGCAGCAGCCGACAGGGTAGCTCGCAGTTCTTC. It encodes CASSSSRQGSSQFF.

The chain couples TRBV6-1 to TRBJ1-4, with no clear D. The CDR3 extends over 15 amino acids. With 6 bases removed from V and 2 bases from J, the gap between germline ends came to 13 bases. Germline CDR1 MNHNS, CDR2 SASEGT. CDR3 residues: CASSRELGTNEKLFF. CDR3 nucleotide sequence: TGTGCCAGCAGCCGCGAACTGGGGACTAATGAAAAACTGTTTTTT.

The chain recombines TRBV15 with TRBJ1-3, with 7 bases aligning to TRBD1. Per germline, CDR1 LNHNV and CDR2 YYDKDF (reference sequence). V was clipped by 4 bases and J by 5 bases; unmatched bases: 17. The CDR3 extends over 18 amino acids. CDR3 coding DNA: TGTGCCACCAGCACCTTATCTGGGGGAGGGGGCGTTAGAAACACCATATATTTT. It encodes CATSTLSGGGGVRNTIYF.

This chain's CDR3 is CASSSEGAGGYTF. In DNA form, the CDR3 reads TGCGCCAGCAGCAGTGAAGGGGCAGGGGGCTACACCTTC. The chain joins TRBV5-1 to TRBJ1-2; D perhaps matches TRBD1 (5 bases). The CDR3 is 13 amino acids. The germline gives CDR1 SGHRS, CDR2 YFSETQ. With 4 bases removed from V and 8 bases from J, the gap between germline ends came to 15 bases.

This rearrangement joins TRBV10-3 to TRBJ1-1; weak D call: TRBD1 (5 bases). The CDR3 sequence is 15 residues long. In germline, CDR1 is ENHRY, CDR2 SYGVKD. The V end was cut by 2 bases, the J end by 1 base, with 11 bases between. Here the CDR3 DNA reads TGTGCCATCAGTGAGGCAGGGACGGGGAACACTGAAGCTTTCTTT. It encodes CAISEAGTGNTEAFF.

This chain joins TRBV9 and TRBJ2-7, with a possible D match to TRBD2 (5 bases). Trimming took 7 bases from V and 4 from J, leaving 15 bases between them. Germline CDR1 SGDLS, CDR2 YYNGEE. This CDR3 is 13 amino acids long. CDR3: CASSRGRSYEQYF. CDR3 DNA sequence: TGTGCCAGCTCCCGGGGTCGTAGTTACGAGCAGTACTTC.

The V gene is TRBV6-1, the J gene TRBJ1-2; D may be TRBD1 (6 bases). The CDR3 covers 13 residues. Trimming removed 4 bases from V and 1 base from J, with 7 bases in between. Per germline, CDR1 MNHNS and CDR2 SASEGT. The CDR3 bases are TGTGCCAGCAGTGCACAGGGTAACTATGGCTACACCTTC. Its translation: CASSAQGNYGYTF.

This sequence joins TRBV4-1 and TRBJ1-5; D unresolved. CDR3 length: 14 residues. Trimming stripped 4 bases from V and 11 bases from J, with 18 bases between. CDR1 MGHRA and CDR2 YSYEKL come from the germline V gene. The DNA of the CDR3 is TGCGCCAGCAGCCGGACGTTTTGGGAGCGGTCCCAGCATTTT. Residues: CASSRTFWERSQHF.

Only one count was recorded for this clone. This CDR3 reads CASSSEDRDFKETQYF. The CDR3 DNA is TGCGCCAGCAGCTCAGAGGACAGGGATTTTAAAGAGACCCAGTACTTC. The chain is built from TRBV5-1 and TRBJ2-5; 8 bases line up with TRBD1. CDR1 and CDR2 from the germline V gene are SGHRS and YFSETQ. The CDR3 length is 16 residues. V lost 3 bases to trimming and J lost 3 bases; unmatched junction nucleotides: 10.

This clone was found once. The chain links TRBV27 to TRBJ2-7; D might be TRBD1 (5 bases). Germline V CDR1 and CDR2: MNHEY, SMNVEV (reference sequence). The CDR3 consists of 14 residues. Trimming shortened V by 6 bases and J by 2 bases, and 14 bases separated the two germline ends. The CDR3 coding sequence is TGTGCCAGCAGACTCCTTGGGGCGGCCTACGAGCAGTACTTC. It yields the protein CASRLLGAAYEQYF.

This chain joins TRBV2 and TRBJ1-4; TRBD1 matches at 9 bases. The CDR3 extends over 15 amino acids. The V gene end was trimmed by 6 bases and the J gene end by 7 bases; junction bases not matched to a gene: 9. Germline CDR1 is SNHLY and CDR2 is FYNNEI. The CDR3 DNA sequence: TGTGCCAGCAGCGCGCCACAGGGGGCTTTTGAAAAACTGTTTTTT. It yields the protein CASSAPQGAFEKLFF.

The V call is TRBV7-9, the J call TRBJ2-7; 13 nucleotides line up with TRBD2. The V gene end was trimmed by 0 bases and the J gene end by 3 bases; junction bases not matched to a gene: 8. Germline loops: CDR1 SEHNR, CDR2 FQNEAQ (reference sequence). CDR3 length equals 18 residues. Written as DNA, the CDR3 is TGTGCCAGCAGCTTAGCCGGGACTGGGACTAGCGGGAACTACGAGCAGTACTTC. It encodes CASSLAGTGTSGNYEQYF.

The chain joins TRBV7-6 to TRBJ2-2, with 9 bases matching TRBD2. The CDR3 runs to 17 residues. Looked up from germline, CDR1 is SGHVS and CDR2 is FNYEAQ. V trimming: 2 bases; J trimming: 6 bases; junction bases outside the gene matches: 10. The DNA for the CDR3 is TGTGCCAGCAGCTTATTAGCGGGAGTAGTTTTGGCCGGGGAGCTGTTTTTT. This encodes CASSLLAGVVLAGELFF.

This chain links TRBV2 with TRBJ2-7, with D maybe TRBD2 (5 bases). V was shortened by 6 bases and J by 6 bases, with 21 bases between the two germline ends. There are 15 residues in the CDR3. Germline CDR1 reads SNHLY; CDR2 reads FYNNEI. The CDR3 is CASREVSSPLSEQYF. CDR3 nucleotides: TGTGCCAGCAGGGAGGTGTCCTCCCCGTTAAGCGAGCAGTACTTC. Full variable domain (missing parts from reference TRBV2 and TRBJ2-7): EPEVTQTPSHQVTQMGQEVILRCVPISNHLYFYWYRQILGQKVEFLVSFYNNEISEKSEIFDDQFSVERPDGSNFTLKIRSTKLEDSAMYFCASREVSSPLSEQYFGPGTRLTVT.